Sequencing of this T cell receptor (beta chain) was carried out in a study of blood T cell repertoires in COVID-19. Method: immunoSEQ multiplex PCR; TCRdb's copy keeps in-frame clones and lacks some. The table lists some 460,000 clones, approximately 86% of them singletons. This CDR3 spans 14 amino acids. The germline V gene has CDR1 PRHDT and CDR2 FYEKMQ (reference sequence). The J segment lost 4 bases and the V segment lost 1 base, leaving 4 bases of the junction unmatched. The chain links TRBV13 to TRBJ2-7; 7 bases line up with TRBD1. The clonotype was recovered from a woman aged 18-30 years who had recovered from COVID-19. Sequenced material: PBMCs or T cells enriched from blood (not recorded which). The DNA for the CDR3 is TGTGCCAGCAGCTTAGAGGGGACAGCATACGAGCAGTACTTC. Its translation is CASSLEGTAYEQYF.